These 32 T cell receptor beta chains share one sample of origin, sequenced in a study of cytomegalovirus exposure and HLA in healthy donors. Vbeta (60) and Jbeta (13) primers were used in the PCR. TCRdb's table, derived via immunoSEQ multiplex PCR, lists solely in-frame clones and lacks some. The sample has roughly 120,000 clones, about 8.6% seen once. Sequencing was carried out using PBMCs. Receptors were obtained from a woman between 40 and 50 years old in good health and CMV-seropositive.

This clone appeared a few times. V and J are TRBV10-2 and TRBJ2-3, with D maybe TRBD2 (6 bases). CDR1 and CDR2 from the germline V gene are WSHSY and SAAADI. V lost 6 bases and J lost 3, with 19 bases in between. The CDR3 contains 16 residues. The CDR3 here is CASSAPGEAGTDTQYF. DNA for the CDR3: TGCGCCAGCAGCGCCCCGGGGGAGGCCGGAACAGATACGCAGTATTTT.

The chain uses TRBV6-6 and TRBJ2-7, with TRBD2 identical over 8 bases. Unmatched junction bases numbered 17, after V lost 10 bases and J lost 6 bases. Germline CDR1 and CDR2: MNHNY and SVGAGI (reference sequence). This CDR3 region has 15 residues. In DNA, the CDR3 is TGTGCCATCCGGGGGGGACCTGATTTAAGGTCCGAGCAGTACTTC. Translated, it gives CAIRGGPDLRSEQYF.

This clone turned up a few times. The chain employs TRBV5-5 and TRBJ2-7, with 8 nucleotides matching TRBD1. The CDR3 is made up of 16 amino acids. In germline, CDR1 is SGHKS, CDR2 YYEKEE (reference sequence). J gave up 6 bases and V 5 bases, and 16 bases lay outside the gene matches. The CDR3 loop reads CASSSTAADRAVEQYF. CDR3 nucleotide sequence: TGTGCCAGCAGTTCAACCGCCGCGGACAGGGCGGTCGAGCAGTACTTC.

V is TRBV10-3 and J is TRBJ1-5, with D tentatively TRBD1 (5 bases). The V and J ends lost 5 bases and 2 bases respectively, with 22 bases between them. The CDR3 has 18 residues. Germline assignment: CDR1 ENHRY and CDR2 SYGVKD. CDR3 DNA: TGTGCCATCAGTAATATGATAGCGGGGGATGGGGGCAATCAGCCCCAGCATTTT. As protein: CAISNMIAGDGGNQPQHF.

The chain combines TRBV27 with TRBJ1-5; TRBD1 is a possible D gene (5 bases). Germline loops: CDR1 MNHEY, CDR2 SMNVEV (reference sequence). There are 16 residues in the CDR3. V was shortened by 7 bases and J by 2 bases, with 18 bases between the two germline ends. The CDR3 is CASTPIGGVGNQPQHF. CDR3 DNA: TGTGCCAGCACCCCCATAGGAGGGGTGGGCAATCAGCCCCAGCATTTT.

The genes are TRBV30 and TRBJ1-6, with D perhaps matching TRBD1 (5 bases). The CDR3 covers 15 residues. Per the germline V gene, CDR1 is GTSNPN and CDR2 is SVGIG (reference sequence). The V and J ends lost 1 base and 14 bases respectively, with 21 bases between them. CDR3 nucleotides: TGTGCCTGGAGTGACTTCAGGGTACACGGTTTGGCCCTCCACTTT. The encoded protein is CAWSDFRVHGLALHF. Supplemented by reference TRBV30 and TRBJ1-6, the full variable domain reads SQTIHQWPATLVQPVGSPLSLECTVEGTSNPNLYWYRQAAGRGLQLLFYSVGIGQISSEVPQNLSASRPQDRQFILSSKKLLLSDSGFYLCAWSDFRVHGLALHFGNGTRLTVT.

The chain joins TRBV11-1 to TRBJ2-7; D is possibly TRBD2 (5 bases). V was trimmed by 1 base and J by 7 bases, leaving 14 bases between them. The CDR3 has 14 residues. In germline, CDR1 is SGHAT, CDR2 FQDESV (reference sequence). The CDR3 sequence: CASSLEGLGVEQYF. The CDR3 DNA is TGTGCCAGCAGCTTAGAAGGGCTCGGGGTTGAGCAGTACTTC.

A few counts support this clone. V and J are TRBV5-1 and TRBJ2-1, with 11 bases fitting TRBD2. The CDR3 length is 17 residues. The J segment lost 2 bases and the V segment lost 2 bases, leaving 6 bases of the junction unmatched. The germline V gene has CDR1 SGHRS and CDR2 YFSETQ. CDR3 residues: CASSFGVAGGPYNEQFF. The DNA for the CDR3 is TGCGCCAGCAGCTTTGGGGTAGCGGGGGGGCCCTACAATGAGCAGTTCTTC. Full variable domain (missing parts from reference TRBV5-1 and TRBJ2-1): KAGVTQTPRYLIKTRGQQVTLSCSPISGHRSVSWYQQTPGQGLQFLFEYFSETQRNKGNFPGRFSGRQFSNSRSEMNVSTLELGDSALYLCASSFGVAGGPYNEQFFGPGTRLTVL.

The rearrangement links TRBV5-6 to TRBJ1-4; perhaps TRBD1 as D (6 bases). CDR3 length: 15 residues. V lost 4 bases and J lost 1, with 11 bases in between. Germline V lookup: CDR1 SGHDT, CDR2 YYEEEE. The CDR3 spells CASSLRTETNEKLFF. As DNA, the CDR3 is TGTGCCAGCAGCCTACGGACAGAAACTAATGAAAAACTGTTTTTT.

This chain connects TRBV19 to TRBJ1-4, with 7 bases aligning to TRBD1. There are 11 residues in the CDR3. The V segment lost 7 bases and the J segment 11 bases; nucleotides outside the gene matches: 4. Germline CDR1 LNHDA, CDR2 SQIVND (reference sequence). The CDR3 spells CASNLDRKLFF. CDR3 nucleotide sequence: TGTGCCAGTAACTTGGACAGGAAACTGTTTTTT. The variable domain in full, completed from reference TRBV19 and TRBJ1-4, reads DGGITQSPKYLFRKEGQNVTLSCEQNLNHDAMYWYRQDPGQGLRLIYYSQIVNDFQKGDIAEGYSVSREKKESFPLTVTSAQKNPTAFYLCASNLDRKLFFGSGTQLSVL.

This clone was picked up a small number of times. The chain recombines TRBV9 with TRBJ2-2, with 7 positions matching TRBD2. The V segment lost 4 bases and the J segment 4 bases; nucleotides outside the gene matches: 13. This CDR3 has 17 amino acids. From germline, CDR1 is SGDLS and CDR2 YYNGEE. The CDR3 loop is CASSFPLAGVFTGELFF. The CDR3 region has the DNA TGTGCCAGCAGCTTCCCGTTGGCGGGGGTTTTCACCGGGGAGCTGTTTTTT.

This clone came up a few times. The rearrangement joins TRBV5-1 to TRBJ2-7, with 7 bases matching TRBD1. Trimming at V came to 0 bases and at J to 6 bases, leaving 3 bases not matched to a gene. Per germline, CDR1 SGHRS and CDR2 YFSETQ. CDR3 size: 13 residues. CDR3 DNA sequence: TGCGCCAGCAGCTTGGAAGAGGGGGCCGAGCAGTACTTC. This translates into CASSLEEGAEQYF.

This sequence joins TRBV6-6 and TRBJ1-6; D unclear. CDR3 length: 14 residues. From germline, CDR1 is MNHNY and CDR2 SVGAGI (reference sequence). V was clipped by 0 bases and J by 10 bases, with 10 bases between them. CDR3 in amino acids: CASSYSAGGSPLHF. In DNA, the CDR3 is TGTGCCAGCAGTTACTCGGCAGGAGGCTCACCCCTCCACTTT.

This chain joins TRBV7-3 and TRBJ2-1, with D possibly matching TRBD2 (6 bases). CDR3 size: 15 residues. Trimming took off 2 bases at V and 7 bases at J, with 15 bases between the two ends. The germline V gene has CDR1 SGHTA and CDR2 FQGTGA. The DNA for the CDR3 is TGTGCCAGCAGCTTAGGAGGGGCGTTTGGTAATGAGCAGTTCTTC. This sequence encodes CASSLGGAFGNEQFF.

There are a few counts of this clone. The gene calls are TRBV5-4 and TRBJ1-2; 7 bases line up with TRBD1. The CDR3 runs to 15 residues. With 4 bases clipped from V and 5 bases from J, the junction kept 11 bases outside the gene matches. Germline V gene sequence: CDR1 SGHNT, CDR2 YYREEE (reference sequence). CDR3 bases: TGTGCCAGCAGCGGACAGGCCTGGCAGGGTTATGGCTACACCTTC. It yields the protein CASSGQAWQGYGYTF. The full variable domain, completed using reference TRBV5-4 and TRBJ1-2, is ETGVTQSPTHLIKTRGQQVTLRCSSQSGHNTVSWYQQALGQGPQFIFQYYREEENGRGNFPPRFSGLQFPNYSSELNVNALELDDSALYLCASSGQAWQGYGYTFGSGTRLTVV.

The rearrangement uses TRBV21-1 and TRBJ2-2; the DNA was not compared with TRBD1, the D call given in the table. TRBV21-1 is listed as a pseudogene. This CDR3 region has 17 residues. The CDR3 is CASSKAGRGLKTGELFF. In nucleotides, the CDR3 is TGTGCCAGCAGCAAAGCGGGCAGGGGGCTAAAGACCGGGGAGCTGTTTTTT.

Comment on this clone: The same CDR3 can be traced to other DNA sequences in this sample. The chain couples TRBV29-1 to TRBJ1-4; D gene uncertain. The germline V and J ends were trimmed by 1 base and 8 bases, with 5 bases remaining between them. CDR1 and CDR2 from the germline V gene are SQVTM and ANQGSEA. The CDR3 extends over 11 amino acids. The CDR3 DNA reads TGCAGCGTTGAAGGAGGGGAAAAACTGTTTTTT. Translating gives CSVEGGEKLFF.

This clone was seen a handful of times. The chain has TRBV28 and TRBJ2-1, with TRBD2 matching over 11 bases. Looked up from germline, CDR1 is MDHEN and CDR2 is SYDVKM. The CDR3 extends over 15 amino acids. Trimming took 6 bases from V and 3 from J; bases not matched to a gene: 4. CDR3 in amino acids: CASSPTSGGYNEQFF. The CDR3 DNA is TGTGCCAGCAGCCCTACTAGCGGGGGCTACAATGAGCAGTTCTTC.

In DNA, the CDR3 is TGTGCCAGCAGTTTAGCGGTCTCCGACACCGGGGAGCTGTTTTTT. Translated, it gives CASSLAVSDTGELFF. The rearrangement joins TRBV28 to TRBJ2-2; D gene unclear. CDR1 MDHEN and CDR2 SYDVKM come from the germline V gene. This CDR3 region has 15 residues. The V gene lost 2 bases and the J gene lost 3 bases, with 10 bases spanning the gap.

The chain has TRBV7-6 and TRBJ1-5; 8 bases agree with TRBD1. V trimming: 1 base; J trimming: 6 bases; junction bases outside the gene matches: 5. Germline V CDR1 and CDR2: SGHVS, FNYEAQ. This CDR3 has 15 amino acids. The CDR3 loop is CASSLGQGMGQPQHF. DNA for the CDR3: TGTGCCAGCAGCTTAGGACAGGGGATGGGTCAGCCCCAGCATTTT. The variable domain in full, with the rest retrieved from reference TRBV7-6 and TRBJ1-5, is GAGVSQSPRYKVTKRGQDVALRCDPISGHVSLYWYRQALGQGPEFLTYFNYEAQQDKSGLPNDRFSAERPEGSISTLTIQRTEQRDSAMYRCASSLGQGMGQPQHFGDGTRLSIL.

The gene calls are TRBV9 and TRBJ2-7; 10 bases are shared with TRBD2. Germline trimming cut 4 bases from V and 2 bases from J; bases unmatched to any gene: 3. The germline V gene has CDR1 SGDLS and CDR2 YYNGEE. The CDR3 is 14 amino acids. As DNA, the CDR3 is TGTGCCAGCAGCAGGCTAGCGGGGGCCTACGAGCAGTACTTC. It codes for CASSRLAGAYEQYF.

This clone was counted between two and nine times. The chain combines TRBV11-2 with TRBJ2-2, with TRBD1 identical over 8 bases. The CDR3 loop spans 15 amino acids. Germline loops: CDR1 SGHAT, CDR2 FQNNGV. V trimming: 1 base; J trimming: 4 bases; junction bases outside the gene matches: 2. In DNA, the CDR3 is TGTGCCAGCAGCTTAGGGACAGGGACCACCGGGGAGCTGTTTTTT. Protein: CASSLGTGTTGELFF.

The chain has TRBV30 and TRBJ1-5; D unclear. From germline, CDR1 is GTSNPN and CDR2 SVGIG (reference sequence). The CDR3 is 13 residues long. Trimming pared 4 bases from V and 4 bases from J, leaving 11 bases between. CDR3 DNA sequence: TGTGCCTGGACCCCAGATCCGAATCAGCCCCAGCATTTT. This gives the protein CAWTPDPNQPQHF.

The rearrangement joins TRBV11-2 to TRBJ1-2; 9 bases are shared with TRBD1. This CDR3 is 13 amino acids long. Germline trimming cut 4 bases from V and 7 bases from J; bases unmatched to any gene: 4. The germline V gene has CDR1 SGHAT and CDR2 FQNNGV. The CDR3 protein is CASSYDRGGGYTF. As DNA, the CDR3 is TGTGCCAGCAGCTACGACAGGGGGGGTGGCTACACCTTC. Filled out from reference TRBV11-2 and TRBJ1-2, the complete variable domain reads EAGVAQSPRYKIIEKRQSVAFWCNPISGHATLYWYQQILGQGPKLLIQFQNNGVVDDSQLPKDRFSAERLKGVDSTLKIQPAKLEDSAVYLCASSYDRGGGYTFGSGTRLTVV.

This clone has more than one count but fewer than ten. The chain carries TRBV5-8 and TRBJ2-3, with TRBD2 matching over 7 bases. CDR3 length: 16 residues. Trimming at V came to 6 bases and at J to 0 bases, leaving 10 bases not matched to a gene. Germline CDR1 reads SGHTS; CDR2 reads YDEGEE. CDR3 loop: CASNSQAGLSTDTQYF. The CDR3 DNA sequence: TGTGCCAGCAATTCCCAAGCGGGGCTTAGCACAGATACGCAGTATTTT.

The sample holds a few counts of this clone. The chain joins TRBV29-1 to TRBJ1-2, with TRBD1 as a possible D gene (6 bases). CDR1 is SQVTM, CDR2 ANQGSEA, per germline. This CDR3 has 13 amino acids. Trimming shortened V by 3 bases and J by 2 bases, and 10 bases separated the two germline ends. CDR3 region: CSVEAGANYGYTF. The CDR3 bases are TGCAGCGTTGAGGCAGGGGCCAACTATGGCTACACCTTC.

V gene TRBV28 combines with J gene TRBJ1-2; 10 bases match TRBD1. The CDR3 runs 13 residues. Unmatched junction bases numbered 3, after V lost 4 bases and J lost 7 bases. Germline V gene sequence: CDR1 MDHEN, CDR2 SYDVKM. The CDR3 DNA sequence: TGTGCCAGCAGTTCCTGGACAGGGGGTGGCTACACCTTC. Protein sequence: CASSSWTGGGYTF.

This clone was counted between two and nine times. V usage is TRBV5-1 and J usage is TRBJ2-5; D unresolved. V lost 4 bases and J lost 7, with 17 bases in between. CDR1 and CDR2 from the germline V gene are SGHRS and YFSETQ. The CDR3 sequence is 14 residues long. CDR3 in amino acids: CASSQNGSPGTQYF. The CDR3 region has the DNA TGCGCCAGCAGCCAAAACGGCAGCCCAGGGACCCAGTACTTC.

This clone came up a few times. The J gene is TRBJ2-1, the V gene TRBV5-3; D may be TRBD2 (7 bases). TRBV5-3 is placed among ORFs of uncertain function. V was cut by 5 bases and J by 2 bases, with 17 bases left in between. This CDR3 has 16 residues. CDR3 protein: CARSVGGGGPYNEQFF. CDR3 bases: TGTGCCAGAAGTGTGGGGGGCGGGGGACCCTACAATGAGCAGTTCTTC.

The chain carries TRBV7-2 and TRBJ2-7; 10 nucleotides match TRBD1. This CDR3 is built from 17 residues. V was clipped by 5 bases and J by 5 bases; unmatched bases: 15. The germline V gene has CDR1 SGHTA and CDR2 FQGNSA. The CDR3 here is CASSHSRTGTGVDEQYF. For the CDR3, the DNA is TGTGCCAGCAGCCACTCGAGAACCGGGACAGGGGTCGACGAGCAGTACTTC.

The CDR3 spells CASSALPSGGIETQYF. CDR3 sequence (DNA): TGTGCCAGCAGTGCCCTCCCTAGCGGGGGGATAGAGACCCAGTACTTC. The genes are TRBV2 and TRBJ2-5, with TRBD2 matching 11 bases. This CDR3 is built from 16 residues. Trimming at V came to 4 bases and at J to 4 bases, leaving 8 bases not matched to a gene. Germline CDR1 and CDR2: SNHLY and FYNNEI.

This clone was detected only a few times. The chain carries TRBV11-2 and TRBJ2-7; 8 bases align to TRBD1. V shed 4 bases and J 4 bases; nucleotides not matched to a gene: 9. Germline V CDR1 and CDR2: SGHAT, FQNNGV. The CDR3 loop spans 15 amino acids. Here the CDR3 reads CASSSRQGAPYEQYF. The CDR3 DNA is TGTGCCAGCAGCTCGAGGCAGGGGGCTCCTTACGAGCAGTACTTC.